These 6 T cell receptor beta chains came from one sample sequenced in a study of blood T cell repertoires in COVID-19. Libraries were prepared by immunoSEQ multiplex PCR; TCRdb keeps only in-frame clonotypes and omits some of them. The sample holds roughly 170,000 clones; 84% are singletons and the top ten take about 6.4%. Sample: peripheral blood. All receptors come from a human donor in a cohort sampled during active COVID-19.

The V gene is TRBV6-1, the J gene TRBJ2-2, with 12 nucleotides matching TRBD1. V was pared by 1 base and J by 6 bases, with 3 bases of the junction left unmatched. The CDR3 has 16 residues. In germline, CDR1 is MNHNS, CDR2 SASEGT. DNA of the CDR3: TGTGCCAGCAGTGAAGGGGGACAGGGGGCTTCCGGGGAGCTGTTTTTT. Encoded protein: CASSEGGQGASGELFF.

V and J are TRBV5-4 and TRBJ1-1; possible D gene TRBD1, 5 bases. CDR1 SGHNT and CDR2 YYREEE come from the germline V gene (reference sequence). This CDR3 comprises 13 residues. V shed 5 bases and J shed 4 bases, with 12 bases lying between them. The CDR3 nucleotides are TGTGCCAGCAGAGGAGGGGTCCCCACTGAAGCTTTCTTT. It yields the protein CASRGGVPTEAFF. The whole variable domain, remainder taken from reference TRBV5-4 and TRBJ1-1, is ETGVTQSPTHLIKTRGQQVTLRCSSQSGHNTVSWYQQALGQGPQFIFQYYREEENGRGNFPPRFSGLQFPNYSSELNVNALELDDSALYLCASRGGVPTEAFFGQGTRLTVV.

This clone was counted a few times. The rearrangement joins TRBV19 to TRBJ2-1; perhaps TRBD1 as D (6 bases). The CDR3 has 16 amino acids. From germline, CDR1 is LNHDA and CDR2 SQIVND (reference sequence). V was cut by 7 bases and J by 6 bases, with 22 bases left in between. The CDR3 region is CASTLNRRQVSNEQFF. CDR3 DNA: TGTGCCAGTACCCTTAACAGGAGACAGGTATCCAATGAGCAGTTCTTC.

Here the CDR3 DNA reads TGTGCCAGCAGCTTAGTGAGCTCCTACAATGAGCAGTTCTTC. It yields the protein CASSLVSSYNEQFF. The chain uses TRBV11-1 and TRBJ2-1; no reliable D call. The CDR3 runs to 14 residues. Germline values: CDR1 SGHAT, CDR2 FQDESV (reference sequence). Between the trimmed V and J ends, which lost 1 base and 0 bases, there was a span of 4 bases.

This clone was seen once. One end of the junction fails to match germline, which may point to a read error. This sequence joins TRBV2 and TRBJ1-2; a possible D gene is TRBD1 (6 bases). The CDR3 runs to 15 residues. Looked up from germline, CDR1 is SNHLY and CDR2 is FYNNEI. The CDR3 region is CASREGQPANYGYTF. In DNA, the CDR3 is TGTGCCAGCAGGGAAGGACAGCCCGCTAACTATGGCTACACCTTC.

J is TRBJ1-5 and V is TRBV19; TRBD1 is a possible D gene (6 bases). From germline, CDR1 is LNHDA and CDR2 SQIVND (reference sequence). This CDR3 comprises 15 residues. With 1 base removed from V and 4 bases from J, the gap between germline ends came to 11 bases. The DNA of the CDR3 is TGTGCCAGTAGTATAGGGGAACAGGGAAATCAGCCCCAGCATTTT. It yields the protein CASSIGEQGNQPQHF. Variable domain in full (rest from reference TRBV19 and TRBJ1-5): DGGITQSPKYLFRKEGQNVTLSCEQNLNHDAMYWYRQDPGQGLRLIYYSQIVNDFQKGDIAEGYSVSREKKESFPLTVTSAQKNPTAFYLCASSIGEQGNQPQHFGDGTRLSIL.